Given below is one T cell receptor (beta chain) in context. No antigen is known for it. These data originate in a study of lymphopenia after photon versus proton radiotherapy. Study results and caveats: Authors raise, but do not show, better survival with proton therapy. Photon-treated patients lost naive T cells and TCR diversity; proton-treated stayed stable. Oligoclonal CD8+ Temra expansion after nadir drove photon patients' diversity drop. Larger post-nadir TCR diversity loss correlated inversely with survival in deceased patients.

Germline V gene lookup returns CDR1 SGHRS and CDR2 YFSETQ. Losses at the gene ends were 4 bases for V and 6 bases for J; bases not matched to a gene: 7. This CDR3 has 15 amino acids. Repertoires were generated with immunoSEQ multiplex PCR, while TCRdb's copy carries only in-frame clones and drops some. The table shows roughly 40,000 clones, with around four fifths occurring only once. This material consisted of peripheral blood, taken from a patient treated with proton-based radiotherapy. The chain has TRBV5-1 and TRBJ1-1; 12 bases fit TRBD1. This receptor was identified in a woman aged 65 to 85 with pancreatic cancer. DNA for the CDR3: TGCGCCAGCAGCGCCGGGACAGGGGGCTTCGCTGAAGCTTTCTTT. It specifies CASSAGTGGFAEAFF.